Below, one T cell receptor (beta chain) is given with its context. No antigen is known for it. This specimen comes from a study of T cell responses to AZD1222 COVID-19 vaccine. The germline CDR1 and CDR2 sequences are SGHRS and YFSETQ. Trimming cost V 7 bases and J 7 bases, with 17 bases left between them. This CDR3 is built from 14 residues. Regarding the study as a whole: Unmutated variant regions are reportedly the target of nearly half of TCRs that are spike-specific. Repertoire sampling was restricted to post-peak T cell response timepoints. CD4 TCRs covered the whole spike, strongest at regions 160-218 and 743-854. Spike-specific TCR breadth and depth were elevated following two AZD1222 doses.

Libraries were prepared by immunoSEQ multiplex PCR; TCRdb keeps only in-frame clonotypes and omits some of them. Among 100,000 or so clones listed, 85% to 90% were seen once. The chain links TRBV5-1 to TRBJ2-2, with a weak D call TRBD1 (6 bases). This clonotype was sampled from an adult in good health. The starting material was peripheral blood, obtained on day 0 of AZD1222 vaccination. The CDR3 protein is CASGRDTVGGELFF. In DNA form, the CDR3 reads TGCGCCAGCGGAAGGGACACTGTGGGCGGGGAGCTGTTTTTT.